This is a list of T cell receptor beta chains from one sample in a study of blood T cell repertoires in COVID-19. The method was immunoSEQ multiplex PCR; TCRdb's version includes in-frame clones alone and lacks a portion of them. Among over 300,000 clones listed, 90% were seen once. The sample comprised peripheral blood. These receptor sequences come from a man aged 18 to 29 with active or convalescent COVID-19. Each CDR3 is given with its conserved first and last residue. Fields, in order: J gene, V gene, CDR3 protein.

J gene: TRBJ1-6
V gene: TRBV4-1
CDR3 protein: CASSQREGSYNSPLHF

J gene: TRBJ1-3
V gene: TRBV7-2
CDR3 protein: CASSQGTGGFSNTIYF

J gene: TRBJ1-6
V gene: TRBV5-6
CDR3 protein: CANSLWGQNGLSYNSPLHF

J gene: TRBJ1-5
V gene: TRBV7-9
CDR3 protein: CASSGPFYSNQPQHF

J gene: TRBJ1-6
V gene: TRBV5-1
CDR3 protein: CASSLAGAKTSSPLHF

J gene: TRBJ1-1
V gene: TRBV2
CDR3 protein: CASSGGGGNTEAFF

J gene: TRBJ2-1
V gene: TRBV4-1
CDR3 protein: CASSQGEGGGTSGSNEQFF

J gene: TRBJ1-1
V gene: TRBV30
CDR3 protein: CAWTVQGSVTEAFF

J gene: TRBJ2-7
V gene: TRBV7-9
CDR3 protein: CASSRATTYEQYF

J gene: TRBJ2-5
V gene: TRBV5-1
CDR3 protein: CASSEKLGTHKETQYF

J gene: TRBJ2-7
V gene: TRBV19
CDR3 protein: CASRAGGQGAYEQYF

J gene: TRBJ1-2
V gene: TRBV27
CDR3 protein: CASSLLSRGLNYGYTF

J gene: TRBJ1-6
V gene: TRBV6-1
CDR3 protein: CASSGQTGGANSPLHF

J gene: TRBJ2-1
V gene: TRBV11-1
CDR3 protein: CASSLRSSGYHNEQFF

J gene: TRBJ2-1
V gene: TRBV6-5
CDR3 protein: CASSYSTSGLGNEQFF

J gene: TRBJ1-1
V gene: TRBV2
CDR3 protein: CASSEEKNTEAFF

J gene: TRBJ2-7
V gene: TRBV28
CDR3 protein: CASMSSGYEQYF

J gene: TRBJ2-7
V gene: TRBV2
CDR3 protein: CASKGGPYEQYF

J gene: TRBJ1-5
V gene: TRBV18
CDR3 protein: CASSRTGTQPQHF

J gene: TRBJ2-7
V gene: TRBV27
CDR3 protein: CASSPTGWEQYF

J gene: TRBJ1-2
V gene: TRBV29-1
CDR3 protein: CSVQLTHYGYTF

J gene: TRBJ2-1
V gene: TRBV7-9
CDR3 protein: CASNPEREVYNEQFF

J gene: TRBJ1-1
V gene: TRBV28
CDR3 protein: CASSLSQGRNTEAFF

J gene: TRBJ1-5
V gene: TRBV24-1
CDR3 protein: CATGKTGGQPQHF

J gene: TRBJ2-7
V gene: TRBV27
CDR3 protein: CASSSLRSSYEQYF

J gene: TRBJ1-1
V gene: TRBV25-1
CDR3 protein: CASSESRGLTEAFF

J gene: TRBJ2-6
V gene: TRBV28
CDR3 protein: CASRRHDSGANVLTF

J gene: TRBJ2-3
V gene: TRBV7-9
CDR3 protein: CASSLDGSPSTDTQYF

J gene: TRBJ2-4
V gene: TRBV19
CDR3 protein: CASSIVGTGGTIQYF

J gene: TRBJ2-7
V gene: TRBV5-6
CDR3 protein: CASRQTGIAYEQYF

J gene: TRBJ1-1
V gene: TRBV7-9
CDR3 protein: CASSPRTGEEAFF

J gene: TRBJ2-1
V gene: TRBV6-5
CDR3 protein: CASSYSQAPYNEQFF